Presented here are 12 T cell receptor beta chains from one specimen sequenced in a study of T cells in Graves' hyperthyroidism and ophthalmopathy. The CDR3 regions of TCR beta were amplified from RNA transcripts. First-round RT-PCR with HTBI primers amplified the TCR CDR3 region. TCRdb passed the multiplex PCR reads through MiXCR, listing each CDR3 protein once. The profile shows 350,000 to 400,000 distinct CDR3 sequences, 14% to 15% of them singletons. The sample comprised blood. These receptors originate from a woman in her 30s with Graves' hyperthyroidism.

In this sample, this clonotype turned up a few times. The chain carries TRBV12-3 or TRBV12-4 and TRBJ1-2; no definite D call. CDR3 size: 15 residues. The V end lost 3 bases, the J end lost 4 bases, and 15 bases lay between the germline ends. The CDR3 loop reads CASSLFMGRSYGYTF. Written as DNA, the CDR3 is TGTGCCAGCAGTTTGTTCATGGGTAGGAGCTATGGCTACACCTTC.

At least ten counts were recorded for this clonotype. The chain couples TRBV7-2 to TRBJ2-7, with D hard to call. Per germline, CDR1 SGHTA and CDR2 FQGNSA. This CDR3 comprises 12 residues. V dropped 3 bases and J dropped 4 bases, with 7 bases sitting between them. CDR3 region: CASSLSAYEQYF. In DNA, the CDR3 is TGTGCCAGCAGCTTGAGTGCTTACGAGCAGTACTTC.

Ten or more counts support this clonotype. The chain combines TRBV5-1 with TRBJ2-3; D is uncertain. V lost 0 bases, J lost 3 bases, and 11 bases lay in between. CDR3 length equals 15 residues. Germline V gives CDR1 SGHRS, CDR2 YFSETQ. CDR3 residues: CASSLGGSATDTQYF. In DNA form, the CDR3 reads TGCGCCAGCAGCTTGGGAGGATCAGCTACAGATACGCAGTATTTT.

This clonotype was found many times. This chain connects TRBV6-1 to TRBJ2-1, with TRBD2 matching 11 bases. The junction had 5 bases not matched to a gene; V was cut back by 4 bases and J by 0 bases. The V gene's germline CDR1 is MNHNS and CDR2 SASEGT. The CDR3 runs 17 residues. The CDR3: CASSAGLAVSSYNEQFF. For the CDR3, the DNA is TGTGCCAGCAGTGCGGGACTAGCGGTAAGCTCCTACAATGAGCAGTTCTTC.

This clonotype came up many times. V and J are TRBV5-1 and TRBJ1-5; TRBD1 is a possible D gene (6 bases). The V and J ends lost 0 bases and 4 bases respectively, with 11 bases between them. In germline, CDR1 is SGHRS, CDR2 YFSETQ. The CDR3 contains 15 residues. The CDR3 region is CASSLVSGANQPQHF. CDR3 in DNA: TGCGCCAGCAGCTTGGTATCGGGGGCAAATCAGCCCCAGCATTTT.

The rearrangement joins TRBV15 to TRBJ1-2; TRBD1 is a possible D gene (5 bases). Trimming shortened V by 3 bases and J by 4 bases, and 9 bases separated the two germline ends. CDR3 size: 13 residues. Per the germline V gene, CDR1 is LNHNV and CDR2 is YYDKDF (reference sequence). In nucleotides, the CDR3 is TGTGCCACCAGCAGGAGGGGCGGCTATGGCTACACCTTC. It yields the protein CATSRRGGYGYTF. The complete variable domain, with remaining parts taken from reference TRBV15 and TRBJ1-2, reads DAMVIQNPRYQVTQFGKPVTLSCSQTLNHNVMYWYQQKSSQAPKLLFHYYDKDFNNEADTPDNFQSRRPNTSFCFLDIRSPGLGDTAMYLCATSRRGGYGYTFGSGTRLTVV.

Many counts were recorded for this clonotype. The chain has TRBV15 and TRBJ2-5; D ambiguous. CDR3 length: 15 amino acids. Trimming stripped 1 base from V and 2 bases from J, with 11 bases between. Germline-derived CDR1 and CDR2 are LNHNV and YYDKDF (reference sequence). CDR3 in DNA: TGTGCCACCAGCAGAGTTCTTACGTCTCAAGAGACCCAGTACTTC. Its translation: CATSRVLTSQETQYF.

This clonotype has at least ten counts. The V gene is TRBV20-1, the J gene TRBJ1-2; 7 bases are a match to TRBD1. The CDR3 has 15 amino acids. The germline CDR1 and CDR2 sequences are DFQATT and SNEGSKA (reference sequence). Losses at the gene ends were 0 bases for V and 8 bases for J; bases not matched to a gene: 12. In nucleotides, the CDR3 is TGCAGTGCTAGAGATGCACAGGGGCACGACGGCGGCTACACCTTC. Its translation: CSARDAQGHDGGYTF.

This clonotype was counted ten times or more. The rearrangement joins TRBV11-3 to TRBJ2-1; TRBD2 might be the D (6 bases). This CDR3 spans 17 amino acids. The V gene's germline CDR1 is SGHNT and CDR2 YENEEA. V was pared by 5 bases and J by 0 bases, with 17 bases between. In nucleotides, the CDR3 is TGTGCCAGCAGCGCTGGGGGGTCGGACTACTCCTACAATGAGCAGTTCTTC. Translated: CASSAGGSDYSYNEQFF.

In nucleotides, the CDR3 is TGTGCCAGCAGTGATACACTAGCTAGCTCCTACAATGAGCAGTTCTTC. Its translation: CASSDTLASSYNEQFF. The chain combines TRBV6-1 with TRBJ2-1; D possibly corresponds to TRBD2 (6 bases). Trimming shortened V by 3 bases and J by 0 bases, and 12 bases separated the two germline ends. There are 16 residues in the CDR3. Germline-derived CDR1 and CDR2 are MNHNS and SASEGT.

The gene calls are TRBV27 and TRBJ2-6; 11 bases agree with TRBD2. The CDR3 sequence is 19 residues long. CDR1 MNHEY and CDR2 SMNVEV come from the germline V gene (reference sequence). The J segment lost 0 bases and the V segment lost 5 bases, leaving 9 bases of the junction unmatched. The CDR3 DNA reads TGTGCCAGCAGTCAAGTCATAGCGGGAGGGTTCTCTGGGGCCAACGTCCTGACTTTC. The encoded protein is CASSQVIAGGFSGANVLTF.

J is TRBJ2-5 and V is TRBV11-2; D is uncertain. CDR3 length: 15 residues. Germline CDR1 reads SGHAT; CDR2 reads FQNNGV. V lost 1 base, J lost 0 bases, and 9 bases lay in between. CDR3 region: CASSLVAGNQETQYF. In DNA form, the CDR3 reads TGTGCCAGCAGCTTAGTTGCTGGGAACCAAGAGACCCAGTACTTC.